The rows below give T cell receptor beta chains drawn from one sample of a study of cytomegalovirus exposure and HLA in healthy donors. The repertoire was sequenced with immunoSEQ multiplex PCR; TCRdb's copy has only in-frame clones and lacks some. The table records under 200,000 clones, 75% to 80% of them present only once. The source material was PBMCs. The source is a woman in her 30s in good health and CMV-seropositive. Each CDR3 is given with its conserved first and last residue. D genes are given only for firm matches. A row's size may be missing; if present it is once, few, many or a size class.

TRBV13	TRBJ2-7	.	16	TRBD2	CASSPLARTSNYEQYF	TGTGCCAGCAGTCCCCTAGCGAGGACTAGTAACTACGAGCAGTACTTC
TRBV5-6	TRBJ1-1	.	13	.	CASSLGPGTEAFF	TGTGCCAGCAGCTTGGGCCCGGGGACTGAAGCTTTCTTT
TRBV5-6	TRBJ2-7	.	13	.	CASSLVSAGEQYF	TGTGCCAGCAGCTTAGTCTCCGCGGGGGAGCAGTACTTC
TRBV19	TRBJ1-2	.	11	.	CASSPGPGYTF	TGTGCCAGTAGTCCCGGTCCCGGCTACACCTTC
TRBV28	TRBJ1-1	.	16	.	CASGKDLAGMNTEAFF	TGTGCCAGCGGAAAAGATTTGGCAGGAATGAACACTGAAGCTTTCTTT
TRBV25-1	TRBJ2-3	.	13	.	CASSLSGTDTQYF	TGTGCCAGCAGCCTCAGCGGCACAGATACGCAGTATTTT
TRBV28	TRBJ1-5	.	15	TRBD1	CASSPDRGRNQPQHF	TGTGCCAGCAGTCCTGACAGGGGACGAAATCAGCCCCAGCATTTT
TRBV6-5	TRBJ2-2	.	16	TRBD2	CASSSPGLAGTGELFF	TGTGCCAGCAGTTCTCCGGGACTAGCGGGGACCGGGGAGCTGTTTTTT
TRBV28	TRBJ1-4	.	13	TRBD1	CASTGGWEEKLFF	TGTGCCAGCACAGGGGGCTGGGAGGAAAAACTGTTTTTT
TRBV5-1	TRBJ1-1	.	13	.	CASSLTANTEAFF	TGCGCCAGCAGCCTTACAGCTAACACTGAAGCTTTCTTT
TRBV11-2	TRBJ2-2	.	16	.	CASSFRGQNFGGELFF	TGTGCCAGCAGCTTTCGCGGACAGAATTTTGGCGGGGAGCTGTTTTTT
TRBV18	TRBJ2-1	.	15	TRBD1	CASSPNKGGRNEQFF	TGTGCCAGCTCACCGAATAAAGGGGGCAGGAATGAGCAGTTCTTC
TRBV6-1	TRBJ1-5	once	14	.	CATGRGDKDQPQHF	TGTGCCACCGGAAGAGGGGACAAGGATCAGCCCCAGCATTTT
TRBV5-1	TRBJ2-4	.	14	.	CASSKGSKENIQYF	TGCGCCAGCAGCAAGGGGTCGAAGGAAAACATTCAGTACTTC
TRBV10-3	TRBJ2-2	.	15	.	CAISESLTRTGELFF	TGTGCCATCAGTGAGTCGTTGACACGCACCGGGGAGCTGTTTTTT
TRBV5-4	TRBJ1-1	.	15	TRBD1	CASSLAGNRGTEAFF	TGTGCCAGCAGCTTGGCCGGAAACAGGGGCACTGAAGCTTTCTTT
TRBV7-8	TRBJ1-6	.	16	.	CASSLRESSYNSPLHF	TGTGCCAGCAGCCTGAGGGAGAGCTCCTATAATTCACCCCTCCACTTT
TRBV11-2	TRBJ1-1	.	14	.	CASSLGAGNTEAFF	TGTGCCAGCAGCTTAGGGGCAGGGAACACTGAAGCTTTCTTT
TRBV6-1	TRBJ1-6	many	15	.	CASSEATGLTSPLHF	TGTGCCAGCAGTGAAGCAACAGGTCTTACCTCACCCCTCCACTTT
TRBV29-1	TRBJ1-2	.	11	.	CSARGEEGYTF	TGCAGCGCCCGAGGGGAGGAAGGCTACACCTTC
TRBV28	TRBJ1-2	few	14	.	CASSLGGENYGYTF	TGTGCCAGCAGTTTGGGAGGGGAGAACTATGGCTACACCTTC
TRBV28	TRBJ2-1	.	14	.	CASTSSGSNNEQFF	TGTGCCAGCACAAGTTCGGGGAGCAACAATGAGCAGTTCTTC
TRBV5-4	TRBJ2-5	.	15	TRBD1	CASSLVSGGRETQYF	TGTGCCAGCAGCTTGGTGTCAGGGGGCCGGGAGACCCAGTACTTC
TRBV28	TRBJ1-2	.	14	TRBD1	CATSSGQGHYGYTF	TGTGCCACCAGCTCCGGACAGGGCCACTATGGCTACACCTTC
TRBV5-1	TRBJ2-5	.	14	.	CASSFSVYQETQYF	TGCGCCAGCAGCTTTAGTGTGTACCAAGAGACCCAGTACTTC
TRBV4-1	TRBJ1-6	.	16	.	CASSQELRTAGSPLHF	TGCGCCAGCAGCCAAGAGCTTCGGACGGCGGGTTCACCCCTCCACTTT
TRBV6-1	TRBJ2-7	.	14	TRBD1	CASSEGTGTYEQYF	TGTGCCAGCAGTGAAGGGACAGGAACCTACGAGCAGTACTTC
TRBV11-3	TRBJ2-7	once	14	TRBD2	CASRLAGGPTEQYF	TGTGCCAGCAGGCTAGCGGGAGGGCCGACCGAGCAGTACTTC